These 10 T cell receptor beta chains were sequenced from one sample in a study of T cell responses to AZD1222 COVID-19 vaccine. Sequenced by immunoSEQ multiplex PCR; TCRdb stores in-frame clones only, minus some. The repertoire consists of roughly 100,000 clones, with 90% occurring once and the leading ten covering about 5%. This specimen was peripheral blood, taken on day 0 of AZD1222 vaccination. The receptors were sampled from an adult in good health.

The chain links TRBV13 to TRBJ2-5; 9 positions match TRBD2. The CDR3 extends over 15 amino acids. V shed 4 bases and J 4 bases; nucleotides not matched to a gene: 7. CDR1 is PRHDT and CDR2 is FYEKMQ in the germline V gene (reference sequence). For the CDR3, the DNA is TGTGCCAGCAGCTATAGCGGGGGAAAGGGAGAGACCCAGTACTTC. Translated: CASSYSGGKGETQYF.

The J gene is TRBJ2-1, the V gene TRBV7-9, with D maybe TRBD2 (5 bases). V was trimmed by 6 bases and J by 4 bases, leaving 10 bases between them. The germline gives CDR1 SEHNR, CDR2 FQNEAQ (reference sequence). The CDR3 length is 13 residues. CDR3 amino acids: CASRNRGYNEQFF. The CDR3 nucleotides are TGTGCCAGCAGAAATCGGGGTTACAATGAGCAGTTCTTC.

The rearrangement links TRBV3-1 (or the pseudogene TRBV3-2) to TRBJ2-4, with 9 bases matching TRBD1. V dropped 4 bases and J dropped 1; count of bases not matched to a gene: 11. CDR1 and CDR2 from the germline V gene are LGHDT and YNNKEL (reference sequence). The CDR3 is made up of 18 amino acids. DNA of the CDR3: TGTGCCAGCAGCCCCCACACAGGGGGCGATCTGGCCAAAAACATTCAGTACTTC. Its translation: CASSPHTGGDLAKNIQYF.

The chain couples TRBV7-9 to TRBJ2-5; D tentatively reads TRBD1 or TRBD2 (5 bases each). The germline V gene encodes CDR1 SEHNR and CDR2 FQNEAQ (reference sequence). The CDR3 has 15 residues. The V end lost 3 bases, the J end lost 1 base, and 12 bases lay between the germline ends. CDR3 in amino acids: CASSLLGDGQETQYF. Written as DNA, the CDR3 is TGTGCCAGCAGCTTGCTCGGGGACGGCCAAGAGACCCAGTACTTC.

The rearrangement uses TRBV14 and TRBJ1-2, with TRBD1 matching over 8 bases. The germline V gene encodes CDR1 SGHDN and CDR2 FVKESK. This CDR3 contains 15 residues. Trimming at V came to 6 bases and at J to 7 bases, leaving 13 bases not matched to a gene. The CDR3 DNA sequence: TGTGCCAGCAGGAACTCCGGGACAGGTGGTGGTGGCTACACCTTC. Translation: CASRNSGTGGGGYTF.

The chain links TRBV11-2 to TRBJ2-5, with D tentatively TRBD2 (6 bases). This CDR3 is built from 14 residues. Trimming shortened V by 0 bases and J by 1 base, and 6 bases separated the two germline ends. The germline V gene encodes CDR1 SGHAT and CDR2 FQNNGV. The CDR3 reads CASSLELAQETQYF. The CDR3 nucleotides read TGTGCCAGCAGCTTAGAACTAGCCCAAGAGACCCAGTACTTC.

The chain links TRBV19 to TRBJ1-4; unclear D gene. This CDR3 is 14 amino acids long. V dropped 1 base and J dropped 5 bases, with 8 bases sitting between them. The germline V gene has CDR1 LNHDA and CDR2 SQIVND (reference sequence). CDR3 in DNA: TGTGCCAGTAGTATAGGGACCGCGAATGAAAAACTGTTTTTT. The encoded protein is CASSIGTANEKLFF.

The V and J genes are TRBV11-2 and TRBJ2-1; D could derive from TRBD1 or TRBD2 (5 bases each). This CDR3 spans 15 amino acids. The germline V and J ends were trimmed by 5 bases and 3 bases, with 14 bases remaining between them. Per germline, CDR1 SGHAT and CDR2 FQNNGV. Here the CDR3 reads CASSPVGTYYNEQFF. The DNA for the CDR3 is TGTGCCAGCAGCCCCGTGGGGACGTACTACAATGAGCAGTTCTTC.

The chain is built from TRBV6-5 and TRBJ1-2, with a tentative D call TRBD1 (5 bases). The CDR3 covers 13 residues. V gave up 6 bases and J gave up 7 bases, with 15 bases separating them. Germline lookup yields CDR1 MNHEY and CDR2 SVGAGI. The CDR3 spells CASRPPGGTGYTF. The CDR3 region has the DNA TGTGCCAGCAGGCCCCCGGGGGGGACTGGCTACACCTTC.

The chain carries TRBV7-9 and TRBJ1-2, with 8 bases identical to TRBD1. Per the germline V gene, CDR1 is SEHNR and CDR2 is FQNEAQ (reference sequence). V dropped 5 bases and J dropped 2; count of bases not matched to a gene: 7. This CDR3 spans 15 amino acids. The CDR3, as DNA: TGTGCCAGCAGCGTACAGGGGGTGTGGAACTATGGCTACACCTTC. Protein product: CASSVQGVWNYGYTF. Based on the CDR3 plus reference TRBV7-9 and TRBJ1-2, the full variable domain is DTGVSQNPRHKITKRGQNVTFRCDPISEHNRLYWYRQTLGQGPEFLTYFQNEAQLEKSRLLSDRFSAERPKGSFSTLEIQRTEQGDSAMYLCASSVQGVWNYGYTFGSGTRLTVV.